This T cell receptor (beta chain) emerged from a study of regulatory T cells in long-lasting Graves disease. Points from the study as a whole: Newly diagnosed patients had higher TCR diversity than persistent Graves' patients did.

Time point: newly diagnosed GD, antithyroid drugs for less than 3 months. Generation of the TCR library employed RNA extracted from PBMCs. Libraries of TCR beta came from iRepertoire HTBI primers plus Arm-PCR of CDR3 regions. One entry per CDR3 protein, called by TCRdb with MiXCR from the multiplex PCR reads. This sample has 400,000 to 550,000 distinct CDR3 sequences, with around 17% found just once. Comments on this clonotype: Its antigen is not identified. At one of its ends the junction is not consistent with the germline gene, which may arise from a read error.

The CDR3 is made up of 13 amino acids. Germline CDR1 and CDR2: DFQATT and SNEGSKA (reference sequence). These same records also appear under a second study, on T cells in Graves' hyperthyroidism and ophthalmopathy.

Here the sequenced sample was peripheral blood mononuclear cells (PBMCs), taken at new diagnosis, from a patient treated with antithyroid drugs. V usage is TRBV20-1 and J usage is TRBJ2-7, with D tentatively TRBD2 (5 bases). This TCR was sampled from a woman aged 30 to 39 with Graves disease. The CDR3 coding sequence is TGCAGTGCGTCACCGGGAAGCTCCTACGAGCGGTACTTC. Translated, it gives CSASPGSSYERYF.